The entry that follows covers one TCR beta chain sequence. Its specificity is not known. The donors were all Caucasian adults (living in Nashville, Tennessee). The sample belongs to a study of shared clonotypes between healthy human individuals. Original analysis: As immunoSEQ supplied junction-only sequences (without quality scores), filtering differed. Repertoires were generated with immunoSEQ multiplex PCR, while TCRdb's copy carries only in-frame clones and drops some. V and J calls and clone size are those listed in that table; D and trimming were worked out from the DNA. The table lists some 1.5 million clones, roughly 98% of them singletons. Study-wide results and caveats: Generation probabilities were higher for clonotypes shared across all four sorted-subset donors than for unshared ones.

Germline trimming cut 2 bases from V and 4 bases from J; bases unmatched to any gene: 8. This CDR3 comprises 16 residues. Germline lookup yields CDR1 MNHEY and CDR2 SVGAGI. V and J are TRBV6-5 and TRBJ2-5; 9 nucleotides line up with TRBD2. The origin of this receptor is a man in his thirties or forties in good health. Sequencing was carried out using naive CD4+ T cells sorted from blood. Stated subset: CD45RA+ positively selected. CDR3 protein: CASSYDSGSLVETQYF. The DNA of the CDR3 is TGTGCCAGCAGTTACGATAGCGGGAGTTTGGTAGAGACCCAGTACTTC.